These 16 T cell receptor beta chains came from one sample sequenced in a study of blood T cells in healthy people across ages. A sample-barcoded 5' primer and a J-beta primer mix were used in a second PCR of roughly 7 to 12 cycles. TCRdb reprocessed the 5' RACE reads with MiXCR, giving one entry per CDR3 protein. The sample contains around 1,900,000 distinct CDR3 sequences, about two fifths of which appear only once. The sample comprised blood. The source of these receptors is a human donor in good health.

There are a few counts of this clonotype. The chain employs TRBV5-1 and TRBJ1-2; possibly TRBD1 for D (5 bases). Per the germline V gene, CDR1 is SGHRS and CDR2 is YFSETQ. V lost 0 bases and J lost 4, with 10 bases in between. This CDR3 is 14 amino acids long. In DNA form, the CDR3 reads TGCGCCAGCAGCTTGGGACAGTCCTTCTATGGCTACACCTTC. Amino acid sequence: CASSLGQSFYGYTF.

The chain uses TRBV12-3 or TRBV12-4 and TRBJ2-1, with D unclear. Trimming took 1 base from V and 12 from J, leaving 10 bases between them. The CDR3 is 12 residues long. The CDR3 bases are TGTGCCAGCAGTTTAGTCCGGGTCGCGCAGTTCTTC. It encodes CASSLVRVAQFF.

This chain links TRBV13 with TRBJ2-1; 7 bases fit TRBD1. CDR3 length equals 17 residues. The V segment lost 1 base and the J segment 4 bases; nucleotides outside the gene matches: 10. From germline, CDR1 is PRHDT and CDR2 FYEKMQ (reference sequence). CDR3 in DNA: TGTGCCAGCAGCTTAGACCAACAGGGGCCCAAATACAATGAGCAGTTCTTC. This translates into CASSLDQQGPKYNEQFF.

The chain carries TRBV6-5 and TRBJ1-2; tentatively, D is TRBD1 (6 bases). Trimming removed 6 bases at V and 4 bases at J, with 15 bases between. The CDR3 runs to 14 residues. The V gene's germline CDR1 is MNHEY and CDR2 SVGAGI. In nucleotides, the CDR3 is TGTGCCAGCAGCCCTGGGGGCCGGCCCTATGGCTACACCTTC. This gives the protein CASSPGGRPYGYTF.

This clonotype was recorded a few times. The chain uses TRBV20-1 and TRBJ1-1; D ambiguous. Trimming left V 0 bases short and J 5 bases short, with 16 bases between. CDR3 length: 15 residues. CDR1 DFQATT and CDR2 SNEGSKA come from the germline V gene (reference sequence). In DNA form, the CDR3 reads TGCAGTGCTAGAGATTTATTCCGGGGTGGGACTGAAGCTTTCTTT. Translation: CSARDLFRGGTEAFF.

CDR3 amino acids: CASSFFRAQEQFF. CDR3 nucleotides: TGTGCCAGCAGTTTCTTCCGGGCTCAAGAGCAGTTCTTC. The chain uses TRBV28 and TRBJ2-1; D remains unclear. This CDR3 contains 13 residues. CDR1 MDHEN and CDR2 SYDVKM come from the germline V gene. V was cut by 3 bases and J by 10 bases, with 13 bases left in between.

CDR3 sequence reads: CASSLRMGNGYTF. The CDR3 DNA sequence: TGTGCCAGCAGCCTCCGAATGGGGAATGGCTACACCTTC. The V call is TRBV7-6, the J call TRBJ1-2; D uncertain. CDR1 SGHVS and CDR2 FNYEAQ come from the germline V gene. This CDR3 region has 13 residues. The V end was cut by 5 bases, the J end by 6 bases, with 13 bases between.

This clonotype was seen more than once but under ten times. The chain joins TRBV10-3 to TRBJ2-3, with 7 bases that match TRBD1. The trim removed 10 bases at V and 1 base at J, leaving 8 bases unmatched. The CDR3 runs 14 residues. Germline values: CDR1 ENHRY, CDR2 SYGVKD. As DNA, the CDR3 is TGTGCCACCGAGTACCAGGGGGGCACAGATACGCAGTATTTT. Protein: CATEYQGGTDTQYF.

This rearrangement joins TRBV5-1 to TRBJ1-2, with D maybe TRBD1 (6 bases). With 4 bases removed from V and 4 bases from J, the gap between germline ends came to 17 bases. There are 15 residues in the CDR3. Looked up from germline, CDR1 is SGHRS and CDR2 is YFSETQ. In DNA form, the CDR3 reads TGCGCCAGCAGCCCCGGGCCAGGGGACGTCTATGGCTACACCTTC. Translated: CASSPGPGDVYGYTF.

CDR3 DNA: TGTGCCAGCAGTGAATGGGTGGATACGCAGTATTTT. It specifies CASSEWVDTQYF. V gene TRBV6-1 combines with J gene TRBJ2-3, with D unresolved. Germline V gene sequence: CDR1 MNHNS, CDR2 SASEGT. V lost 2 bases and J lost 6, with 6 bases in between. The CDR3 contains 12 residues.

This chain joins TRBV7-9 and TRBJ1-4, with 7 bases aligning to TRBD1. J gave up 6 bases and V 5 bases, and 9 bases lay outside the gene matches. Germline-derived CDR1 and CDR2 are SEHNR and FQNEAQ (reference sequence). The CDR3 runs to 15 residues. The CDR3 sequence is CASSQPGQLDEKLFF. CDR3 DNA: TGTGCCAGCAGCCAGCCGGGACAGTTAGATGAAAAACTGTTTTTT.

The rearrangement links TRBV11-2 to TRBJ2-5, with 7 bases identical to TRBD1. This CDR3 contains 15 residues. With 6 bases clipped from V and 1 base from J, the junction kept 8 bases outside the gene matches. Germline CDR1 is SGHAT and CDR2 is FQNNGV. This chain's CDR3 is CASRTDRDLQETQYF. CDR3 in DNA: TGTGCCAGCAGAACCGACAGGGACCTCCAAGAGACCCAGTACTTC.

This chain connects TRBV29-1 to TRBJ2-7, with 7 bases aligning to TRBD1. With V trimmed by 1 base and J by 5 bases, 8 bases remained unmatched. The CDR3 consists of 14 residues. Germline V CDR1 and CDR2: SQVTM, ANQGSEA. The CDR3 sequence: CSVEVAGGLDEQYF. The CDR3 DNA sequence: TGCAGCGTTGAAGTTGCAGGGGGATTAGACGAGCAGTACTTC.

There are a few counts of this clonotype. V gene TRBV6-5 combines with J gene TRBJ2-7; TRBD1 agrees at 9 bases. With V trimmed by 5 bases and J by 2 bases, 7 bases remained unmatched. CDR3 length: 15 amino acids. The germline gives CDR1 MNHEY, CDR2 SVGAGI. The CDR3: CASSRRDRVPYEQYF. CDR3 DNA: TGTGCCAGCAGTAGACGGGACAGGGTCCCCTACGAGCAGTACTTC.

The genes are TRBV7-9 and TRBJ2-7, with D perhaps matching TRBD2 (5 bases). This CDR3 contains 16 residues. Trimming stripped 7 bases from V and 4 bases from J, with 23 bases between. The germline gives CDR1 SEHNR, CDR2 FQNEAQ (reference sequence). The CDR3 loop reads CASTPAESGLYYEQYF. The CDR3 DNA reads TGTGCCAGCACTCCGGCAGAAAGCGGCTTATATTACGAGCAGTACTTC.

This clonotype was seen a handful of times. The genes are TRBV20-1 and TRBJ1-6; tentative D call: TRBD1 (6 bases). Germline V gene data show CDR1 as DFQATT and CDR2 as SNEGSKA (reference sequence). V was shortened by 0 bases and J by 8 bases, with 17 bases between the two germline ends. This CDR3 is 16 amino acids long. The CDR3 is CSARDLRAGADSPLHF. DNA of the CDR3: TGCAGTGCTAGAGATCTGAGGGCAGGGGCCGATTCACCCCTCCACTTT.